These T cell receptor beta chains were read from a single sample in a study of OX40 agonist ivuxolimab in advanced cancers. TCRdb keeps only in-frame clones here, not all; method: immunoSEQ multiplex PCR. The table has about 40,000 clones, around 85% seen once; the top ten hold about 35%. The sample in question was CD4+ or CD8+ T cells sorted from blood, obtained in a trial of the OX40 agonist ivuxolimab. These receptors were taken from an adult with an advanced solid tumor such as melanoma, head and neck, liver or kidney cancer. The CDR3 runs from the conserved cysteine through the conserved F or W. Fields, in order: CDR3 length, V gene, clone size, J gene, D gene, CDR3 DNA, CDR3 protein. The D gene is left open where the match is weak. Some rows mark clone size as missing; the rest say once, few, many or name a class of expanded clone.

17,TRBV19,.,TRBJ1-5,.,TGTGCCAGTAGTATATCTTTTCGTGGAGGGAGCAATCAGCCCCAGCATTTT,CASSISFRGGSNQPQHF
17,TRBV19,.,TRBJ1-2,.,TGTGCCAGTAGTAGGAGTCCCCCTGGTCGTAAGCGCTATGGCTACACCTTC,CASSRSPPGRKRYGYTF
17,TRBV23-1,.,TRBJ1-2,.,TGCGCCAGCAGTCACATCGGGACAAGGGCGATCCACTATGGCTACACCTTC,CASSHIGTRAIHYGYTF
14,TRBV10-3,few,TRBJ2-2,.,TGTGCCATCACGCGCGGGACGGGAACCGGGGAGCTGTTTTTT,CAITRGTGTGELFF
16,TRBV9,.,TRBJ2-7,TRBD1,TGTGCCAGCAGCGTAGGTCTGGGACAGGGCTCCTACGAGCAGTACTTC,CASSVGLGQGSYEQYF
15,TRBV5-1,.,TRBJ2-7,.,TGCGCCAGCAGCCGGGGGACGGACGGGAACTACGAGCAGTACTTC,CASSRGTDGNYEQYF
14,TRBV30,.,TRBJ2-5,.,TGTGCCTGGAGTGTACAATCAGGGACGGAGACCCAGTACTTC,CAWSVQSGTETQYF
13,TRBV11-1,.,TRBJ1-2,.,TGTGCCAGCAGCTTAGGTTCCTCATATGGCTACACCTTC,CASSLGSSYGYTF
13,TRBV14,.,TRBJ1-1,.,TGTGCCAGCGGGGCGGGACTGAACACTGAAGCTTTCTTT,CASGAGLNTEAFF
14,TRBV28,once,TRBJ2-3,TRBD2,TGTGCCAGCAGACTAGCGGGCCCGTCGGATACGCAGTATTTT,CASRLAGPSDTQYF
14,TRBV6-1,.,TRBJ1-5,.,TGTGCCAGCAGTGAGATGGGCACCAAGAGGCCCCAGCATTTT,CASSEMGTKRPQHF
15,TRBV7-9,.,TRBJ2-1,.,TGTGCCAGCAGCTTAGGCGGAACTTTAATCAATGAGCAGTTCTTC,CASSLGGTLINEQFF
16,TRBV11-2,.,TRBJ2-1,.,TGTGCCAGCAGCTTAAGCACTAGCCCTCCCTACAATGAGCAGTTCTTC,CASSLSTSPPYNEQFF
12,TRBV29-1,.,TRBJ1-4,.,TGCAGCGGAGGGATCACTAATGAAAAACTGTTTTTT,CSGGITNEKLFF
14,TRBV2,.,TRBJ1-5,TRBD1,TGTGCCAGCAGGGGACAGCTTAGCAATCAGCCCCAGCATTTT,CASRGQLSNQPQHF
12,TRBV5-8,.,TRBJ2-1,.,TGTGCCGGGGGGGCAGGTTTGGATGAGCAGTTCTTC,CAGGAGLDEQFF
13,TRBV5-1,.,TRBJ2-7,TRBD1,TGCGCCAGCAGCTCTGGACAGGGCTACGAGCAGTACTTC,CASSSGQGYEQYF
14,TRBV7-9,few,TRBJ1-1,.,TGTGCCAGCAGCTTAGCAGGCGGGAACACTGAAGCTTTCTTT,CASSLAGGNTEAFF
15,TRBV28,few,TRBJ1-5,.,TGTGCCAGCAATTTCATTTTGGGGGGTTATCAGCCCCAGCATTTT,CASNFILGGYQPQHF
15,TRBV7-2,once,TRBJ2-5,TRBD1,TGTGCCAGCAGCCAACATTACAGGGGAAGAGAGACCCAGTACTTC,CASSQHYRGRETQYF
16,TRBV19,.,TRBJ1-2,TRBD1,TGTGCCAGTAGTGGTGAAGGGGGACAGCCGTTCTATGGCTACACCTTC,CASSGEGGQPFYGYTF
15,TRBV5-1,.,TRBJ2-7,TRBD1,TGCGCCAGCAGTTTCTTGACAGGGCCAGCCTACGAGCAGTACTTC,CASSFLTGPAYEQYF
14,TRBV6-6,.,TRBJ2-7,.,TGTGCCAGCAGTTACTCCTCCTCAGACTACGAGCAGTACTTC,CASSYSSSDYEQYF
14,TRBV15,.,TRBJ1-4,.,TGTGCCACCAGCAGACCAGGGTCTAATGAAAAACTGTTTTTT,CATSRPGSNEKLFF
14,TRBV19,.,TRBJ2-2,TRBD1,TGTGCCAGTAGCCCGACAGGGGCTGGCGGGGAGCTGTTTTTT,CASSPTGAGGELFF
15,TRBV4-1,.,TRBJ2-2,TRBD1,TGCGCCAGCAGTCCCGGGACAGGGCCGACCGGGGAGCTGTTTTTT,CASSPGTGPTGELFF
17,TRBV28,.,TRBJ2-7,TRBD1,TGTGCCAGCAGTCCCCGGGACAGGGGGCTACGTTTCTACGAGCAGTACTTC,CASSPRDRGLRFYEQYF
16,TRBV15,.,TRBJ2-3,TRBD2,TGTGCCACCAGCAGGGATAGCGGGGGGGCGGAGGATACGCAGTATTTT,CATSRDSGGAEDTQYF
14,TRBV4-1,.,TRBJ1-4,TRBD1,TGCGCCAGCAGCCCGGACAGGGTTGCTGAAAAACTGTTTTTT,CASSPDRVAEKLFF